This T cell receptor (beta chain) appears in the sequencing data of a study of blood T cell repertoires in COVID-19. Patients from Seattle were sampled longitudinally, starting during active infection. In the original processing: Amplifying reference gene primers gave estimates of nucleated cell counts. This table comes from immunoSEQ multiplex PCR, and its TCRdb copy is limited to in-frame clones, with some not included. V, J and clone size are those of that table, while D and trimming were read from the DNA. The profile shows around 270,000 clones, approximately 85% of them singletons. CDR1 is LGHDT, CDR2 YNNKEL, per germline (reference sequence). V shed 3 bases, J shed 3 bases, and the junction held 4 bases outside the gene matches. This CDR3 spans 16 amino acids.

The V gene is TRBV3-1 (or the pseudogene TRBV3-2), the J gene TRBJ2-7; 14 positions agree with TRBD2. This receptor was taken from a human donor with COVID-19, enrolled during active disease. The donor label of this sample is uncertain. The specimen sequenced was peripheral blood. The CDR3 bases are TGTGCCAGCAGCCAGTCGGGACTAGCGGGAGACTACGAGCAGTACTTC. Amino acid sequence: CASSQSGLAGDYEQYF.